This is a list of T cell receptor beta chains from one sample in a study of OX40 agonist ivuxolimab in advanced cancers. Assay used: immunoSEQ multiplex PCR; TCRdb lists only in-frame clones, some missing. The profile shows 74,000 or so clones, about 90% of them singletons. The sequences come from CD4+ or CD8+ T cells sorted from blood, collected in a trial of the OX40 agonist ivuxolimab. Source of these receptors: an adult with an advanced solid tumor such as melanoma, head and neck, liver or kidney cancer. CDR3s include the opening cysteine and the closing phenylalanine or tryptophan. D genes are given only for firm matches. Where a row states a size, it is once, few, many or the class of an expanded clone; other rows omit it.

CDR3: CASSLAWGSTQYF
DNA: TGTGCCAGCAGCTTAGCTTGGGGGTCTACGCAGTATTTT
V: TRBV7-9
D: .
J: TRBJ2-3
size: .

CDR3: CASSLSGTNTEAFF
DNA: TGTGCCAGCAGCTTATCAGGGACGAACACTGAAGCTTTCTTT
V: TRBV7-2
D: .
J: TRBJ1-1
size: .

CDR3: CASRQALYEQYF
DNA: TGTGCCAGCAGACAGGCTCTCTACGAGCAGTACTTC
V: TRBV2
D: .
J: TRBJ2-7
size: .

CDR3: CASSGSVSGNTIYF
DNA: TGTGCCAGCAGTGGATCAGTCTCTGGAAACACCATATATTTT
V: TRBV27
D: .
J: TRBJ1-3
size: .

CDR3: CASSLAAVNYGYTF
DNA: TGTGCCAGCAGCTTAGCAGCGGTGAACTATGGCTACACCTTC
V: TRBV7-2
D: .
J: TRBJ1-2
size: .

CDR3: CASSPGQGASGNTIYF
DNA: TGTGCCAGCAGCCCTGGACAGGGGGCGTCTGGAAACACCATATATTTT
V: TRBV11-2
D: TRBD1
J: TRBJ1-3
size: .

CDR3: CASSLMGHPYEQYF
DNA: TGTGCCAGCAGCTTAATGGGACACCCCTACGAGCAGTACTTC
V: TRBV7-9
D: .
J: TRBJ2-7
size: .

CDR3: CASSFGRQAGGYTF
DNA: TGTGCCAGCAGTTTCGGCCGGCAGGCGGGCGGCTACACCTTC
V: TRBV28
D: .
J: TRBJ1-2
size: .

CDR3: CASSVSGRNYEQYF
DNA: TGTGCCAGCAGTGTATCGGGACGGAACTACGAGCAGTACTTC
V: TRBV6-5
D: .
J: TRBJ2-7
size: .

CDR3: CASSPPGKNTEAFF
DNA: TGTGCCAGCTCCCCACCCGGCAAGAACACTGAAGCTTTCTTT
V: TRBV18
D: .
J: TRBJ1-1
size: .

CDR3: CASSFPGQGNYGYTF
DNA: TGTGCCAGCAGTTTCCCCGGACAGGGGAACTATGGCTACACCTTC
V: TRBV28
D: TRBD1
J: TRBJ1-2
size: .

CDR3: CASSPGLAALPSYNEQFF
DNA: TGTGCCAGCAGCCCGGGACTAGCGGCCTTACCCTCCTACAATGAGCAGTTCTTC
V: TRBV7-2
D: TRBD2
J: TRBJ2-1
size: .

CDR3: CASSPASLETQYF
DNA: TGTGCCAGCAGCCCGGCTTCATTAGAGACCCAGTACTTC
V: TRBV7-6
D: .
J: TRBJ2-5
size: .

CDR3: CASSSGTDYGYTF
DNA: TGTGCCAGCAGTTCGGGGACGGACTATGGCTACACCTTC
V: TRBV6-5
D: .
J: TRBJ1-2
size: .

CDR3: CTAAPYEQYF
DNA: TGCACCGCGGCGCCTTACGAGCAGTACTTC
V: TRBV20-1
D: .
J: TRBJ2-7
size: few

CDR3: CASSIGQVLAKNIQYF
DNA: TGTGCCAGTAGTATAGGGCAGGTTCTAGCCAAAAACATTCAGTACTTC
V: TRBV19
D: .
J: TRBJ2-4
size: .

CDR3: CASSLRGGKFRPSKEAGNTIYF
DNA: TGTGCCAGCAGCTTAAGGGGTGGAAAATTTCGGCCTTCGAAGGAAGCCGGAAACACCATATATTTT
V: TRBV7-4
D: .
J: TRBJ1-3
size: .

CDR3: CAISETGGERYTF
DNA: TGTGCCATCAGTGAAACAGGGGGCGAGCGCTACACCTTC
V: TRBV10-3
D: TRBD1
J: TRBJ1-2
size: .

CDR3: CASSHLRQSPNEQFF
DNA: TGTGCCAGCAGCCACCTCCGCCAGTCGCCCAATGAGCAGTTCTTC
V: TRBV16
D: .
J: TRBJ2-1
size: .

CDR3: CASSFIGEQYF
DNA: TGTGCCAGCAGCTTTATAGGCGAGCAGTACTTC
V: TRBV7-2
D: .
J: TRBJ2-7
size: .

CDR3: CASSLGSGTEETQYF
DNA: TGTGCCAGCAGCTTAGGGTCCGGGACGGAAGAGACCCAGTACTTC
V: TRBV11-3
D: .
J: TRBJ2-5
size: .

CDR3: CASSSEAATYEQYF
DNA: TGTGCCAGCAGCTCCGAAGCGGCAACCTACGAGCAGTACTTC
V: TRBV11-2
D: .
J: TRBJ2-7
size: .

CDR3: CASSLLRPLNTEAFF
DNA: TGTGCCAGCAGTTTATTGAGACCCCTGAACACTGAAGCTTTCTTT
V: TRBV28
D: .
J: TRBJ1-1
size: .

CDR3: CASSPEGRAGRGNTEAFF
DNA: TGTGCCAGCTCACCAGAGGGCAGGGCGGGTCGGGGAAACACTGAAGCTTTCTTT
V: TRBV18
D: .
J: TRBJ1-1
size: .

CDR3: CAIGLSSGANVLTF
DNA: TGTGCCATCGGGTTAAGCTCTGGGGCCAACGTCCTGACTTTC
V: TRBV10-3
D: .
J: TRBJ2-6
size: once

CDR3: CASSTTRTGLPYEQYF
DNA: TGCGCCAGCAGCACTACCAGGACAGGTTTACCCTACGAGCAGTACTTC
V: TRBV5-1
D: TRBD1
J: TRBJ2-7
size: .

CDR3: CASSLASRGNTGELFF
DNA: TGTGCCAGCAGCTTAGCGAGTCGGGGGAACACCGGGGAGCTGTTTTTT
V: TRBV7-2
D: .
J: TRBJ2-2
size: .

CDR3: CASSPRDGTGDEQYF
DNA: TGTGCCAGCAGTCCCCGCGACGGGACAGGGGACGAGCAGTACTTC
V: TRBV11-2
D: TRBD1
J: TRBJ2-7
size: .

CDR3: CASTQGNGQYF
DNA: TGTGCCAGTACACAGGGAAACGGGCAGTACTTC
V: TRBV19
D: .
J: TRBJ2-7
size: .

CDR3: CASSLRWGPFRDTQYF
DNA: TGTGCCAGCAGCCTTCGCTGGGGGCCGTTTAGAGATACGCAGTATTTT
V: TRBV14
D: .
J: TRBJ2-3
size: .

CDR3: CASSLVTSGGASTDTQYF
DNA: TGTGCCAGCAGCTTAGTGACTAGCGGGGGGGCGAGCACAGATACGCAGTATTTT
V: TRBV11-2
D: TRBD2
J: TRBJ2-3
size: .